This T cell receptor (beta chain) was profiled in a study of patients and donors after allogeneic stem cell transplantation. Trimming removed 5 bases from V and 1 base from J; junction bases left unmatched: 4. The CDR3 is made up of 15 amino acids. Germline values: CDR1 MNHNS, CDR2 SASEGT. TCRdb reanalysed the RT-PCR reads using MiXCR and keeps one entry per CDR3 protein. The data show approximately 410,000 distinct CDR3 sequences, around 16% seen once. This sequence joins TRBV6-1 and TRBJ2-2; 7 bases map to TRBD1. The sequencing input was blood, either unsorted or a sorted T cell fraction (not recorded which). This receptor was identified in a human donor who was either an allogeneic HSCT recipient or a stem cell or donor lymphocyte infusion donor (not recorded which). It is not recorded whose cells these are; they may come from a transplant donor. CDR3 residues: CASSLWTGNTGELFF. CDR3 sequence (DNA): TGTGCCAGCAGTCTTTGGACAGGGAACACCGGGGAGCTGTTTTTT.